Reported below is one T cell receptor beta chain. Its antigen is currently not known. Base qualities are not recorded, but no much larger clone differs from it by a single base. Whole blood was collected in K2EDTA tubes by collaborating institutions according to the institutions' own protocols. For TCRbeta analysis, collaborators shipped samples as frozen whole blood, isolated PBMCs, or DNA extracted from either of those sample types. This specimen belongs to a study of blood T cell repertoires in COVID-19 (dated by TCRdb to 2020 to 2021). The study in broad terms: Samples covering the acute and convalescent phases of COVID-19 were provided by collaborators in the United States, Italy and Spain. The material from the prospective study consisted of cDNA or gDNA derived from T cells, B-cell-depleted T cells, or PBMCs. A freely available public database, intended as a resource for researchers studying the immune response to SARS-CoV-2, is where the repertoires were released. The samples were drawn from the first 160 participants of the ongoing ImmuneRACE study and from more than 1,000 subjects provided by 6 global collaborators. Where available, HLA class I and class II types were obtained from metadata supplied by the sample provider rather than from assay-based typing. A de-identified subject ID, COVID-19 status, age in years and sex were almost always included in the sample metadata. The dataset comprised deeply sampled blood TCRbeta repertoires from subjects exposed to, actively infected with, or recovered from COVID-19.

The CDR3 contains 13 residues, cysteine and phenylalanine counted. The entry retains the CDR3 DNA only, 39 bases that are in frame from base 1. V is shortened by 3 bases, J by 8 bases, and the region joining them spans 13 bases. TCRbeta CDR3 regions were amplified from genomic DNA by means of the immunoSEQ Assay, a bias-controlled multiplex PCR. In the authors' own workflow: The number of nucleated cells in each sample was estimated from the amplification of reference gene primers within the assay. To quantify the absolute abundance of each unique TCRbeta CDR3 rearrangement, sequence reads were collapsed and filtered. For each sample, productive Simpson clonality was calculated as the square root of Simpson's diversity index over productive rearrangements. TCRdb mirrors the immuneACCESS table, restricted to in-frame sequences. Some clones are absent from its copies; in checked studies, under half trace to an unresolved V gene, and the reason for the others is unknown. Clonal size and the V and J genes are those of that table, whereas D and trimming came from the DNA. The sample table records 290,000 or so clones; roughly 87% of these occur just once. The top ten clones comprise around 2.1% of the sample.

On the study overall, not on this receptor specifically: The amount of clinical and demographic metadata varied by source and participant and was provided uncurated.

The rearranged chain carries TRBV12-3 or TRBV12-4 and TRBJ1-2, and perhaps TRBD1 as D gene, on 5 matching bases. Material: peripheral blood. This receptor was taken from a man between 18 and 35 years old with active or convalescent COVID-19. CDR3 sequence: CASSLKGLAGYTF. The sequence in DNA is TGTGCCAGCAGTTTGAAGGGGCTGGCAGGCTACACCTTC.